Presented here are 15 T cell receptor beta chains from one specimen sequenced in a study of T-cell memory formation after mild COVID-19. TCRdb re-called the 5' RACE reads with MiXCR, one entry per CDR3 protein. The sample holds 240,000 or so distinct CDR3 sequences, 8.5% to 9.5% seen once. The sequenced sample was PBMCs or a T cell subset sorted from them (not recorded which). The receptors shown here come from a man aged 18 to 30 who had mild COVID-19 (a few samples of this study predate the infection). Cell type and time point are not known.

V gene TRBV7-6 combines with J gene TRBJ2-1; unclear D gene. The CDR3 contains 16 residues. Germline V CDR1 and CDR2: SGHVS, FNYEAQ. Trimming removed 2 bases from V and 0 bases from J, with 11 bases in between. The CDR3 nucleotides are TGTGCCAGCAGCTTATCACTTCAGAGCTCCTACAATGAGCAGTTCTTC. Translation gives CASSLSLQSSYNEQFF.

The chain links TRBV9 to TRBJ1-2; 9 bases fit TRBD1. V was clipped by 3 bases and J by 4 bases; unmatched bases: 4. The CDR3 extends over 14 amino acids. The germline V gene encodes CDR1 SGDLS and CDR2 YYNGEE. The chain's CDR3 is CASSDSTGGYGYTF. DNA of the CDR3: TGTGCCAGCAGCGACTCGACAGGGGGCTATGGCTACACCTTC.

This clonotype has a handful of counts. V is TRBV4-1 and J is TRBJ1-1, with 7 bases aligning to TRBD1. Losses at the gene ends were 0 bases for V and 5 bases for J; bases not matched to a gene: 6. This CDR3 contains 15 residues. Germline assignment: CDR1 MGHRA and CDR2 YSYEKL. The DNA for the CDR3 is TGCGCCAGCAGCCAAGAGGGAAGGGGGCGAACTGAAGCTTTCTTT. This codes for CASSQEGRGRTEAFF.

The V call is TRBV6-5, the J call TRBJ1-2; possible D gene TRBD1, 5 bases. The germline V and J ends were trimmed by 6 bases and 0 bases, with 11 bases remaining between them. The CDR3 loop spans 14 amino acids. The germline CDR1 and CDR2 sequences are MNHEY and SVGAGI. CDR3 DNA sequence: TGTGCCAGCAGCTTAGCGGGGCCTAACTATGGCTACACCTTC. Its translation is CASSLAGPNYGYTF.

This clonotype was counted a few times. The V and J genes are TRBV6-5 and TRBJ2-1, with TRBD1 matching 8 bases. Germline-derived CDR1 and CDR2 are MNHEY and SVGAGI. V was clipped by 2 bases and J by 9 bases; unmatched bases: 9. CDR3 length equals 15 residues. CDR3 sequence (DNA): TGTGCCAGCAGTTACGGGACAGGAGGTGGTGGTGAGCAGTTCTTC. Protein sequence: CASSYGTGGGGEQFF.

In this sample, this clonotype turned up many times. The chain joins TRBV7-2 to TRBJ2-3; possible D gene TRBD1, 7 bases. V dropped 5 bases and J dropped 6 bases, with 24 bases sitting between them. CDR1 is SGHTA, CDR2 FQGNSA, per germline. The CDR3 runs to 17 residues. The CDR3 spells CASSRQKGRGARDTQYF. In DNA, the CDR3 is TGTGCCAGCAGCCGACAAAAGGGCAGGGGGGCTAGGGATACGCAGTATTTT.

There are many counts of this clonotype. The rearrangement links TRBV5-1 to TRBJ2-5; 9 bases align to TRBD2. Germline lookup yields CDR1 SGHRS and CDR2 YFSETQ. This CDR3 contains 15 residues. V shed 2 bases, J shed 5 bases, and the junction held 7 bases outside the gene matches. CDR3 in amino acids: CASSFSASGAETQYF. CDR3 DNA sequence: TGCGCCAGCAGCTTCAGTGCTAGCGGGGCGGAGACCCAGTACTTC.

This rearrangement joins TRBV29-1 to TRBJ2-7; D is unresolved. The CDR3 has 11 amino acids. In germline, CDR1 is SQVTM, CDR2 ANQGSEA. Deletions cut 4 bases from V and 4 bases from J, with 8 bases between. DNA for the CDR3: TGCAGCGTTGGGGTTGGGTACGAGCAGTACTTC. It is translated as CSVGVGYEQYF.

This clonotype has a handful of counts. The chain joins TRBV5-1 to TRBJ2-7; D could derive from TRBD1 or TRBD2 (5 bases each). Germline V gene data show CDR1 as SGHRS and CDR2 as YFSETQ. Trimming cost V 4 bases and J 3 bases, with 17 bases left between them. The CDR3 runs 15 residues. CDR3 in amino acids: CASSPGTERIYEQYF. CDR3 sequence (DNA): TGCGCCAGCAGCCCAGGGACGGAACGAATCTACGAGCAGTACTTC.

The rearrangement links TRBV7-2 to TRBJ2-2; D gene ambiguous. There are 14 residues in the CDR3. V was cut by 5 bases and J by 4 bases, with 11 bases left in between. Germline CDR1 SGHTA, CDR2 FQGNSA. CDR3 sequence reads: CASSLTRLTGELFF. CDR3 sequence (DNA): TGTGCCAGCAGCCTTACCCGTCTCACCGGGGAGCTGTTTTTT. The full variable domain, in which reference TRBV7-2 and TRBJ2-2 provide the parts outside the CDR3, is GAGVSQSPSNKVTEKGKDVELRCDPISGHTALYWYRQSLGQGLEFLIYFQGNSAPDKSGLPSDRFSAERTGGSVSTLTIQRTQQEDSAVYLCASSLTRLTGELFFGEGSRLTVL.

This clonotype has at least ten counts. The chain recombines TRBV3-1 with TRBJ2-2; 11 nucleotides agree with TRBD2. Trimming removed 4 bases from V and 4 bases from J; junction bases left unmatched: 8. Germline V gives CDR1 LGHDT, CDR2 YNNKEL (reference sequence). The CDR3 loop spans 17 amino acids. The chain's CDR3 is CASSPHTSGGVTGELFF. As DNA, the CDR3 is TGTGCCAGCAGCCCTCATACTAGCGGGGGCGTCACCGGGGAGCTGTTTTTT.

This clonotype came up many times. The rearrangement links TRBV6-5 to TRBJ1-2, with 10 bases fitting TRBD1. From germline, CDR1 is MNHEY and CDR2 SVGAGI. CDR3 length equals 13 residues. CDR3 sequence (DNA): TGTGCGGCATACCGGACAGGGGGATATGGCTACACCTTC. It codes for CAAYRTGGYGYTF.

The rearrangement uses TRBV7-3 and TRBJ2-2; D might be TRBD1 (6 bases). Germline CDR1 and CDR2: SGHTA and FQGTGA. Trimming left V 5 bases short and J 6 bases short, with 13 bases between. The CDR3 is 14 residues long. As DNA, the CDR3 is TGTGCCAGCAGCCCTCAGGGGTCATCCGGGGAGCTGTTTTTT. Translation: CASSPQGSSGELFF.

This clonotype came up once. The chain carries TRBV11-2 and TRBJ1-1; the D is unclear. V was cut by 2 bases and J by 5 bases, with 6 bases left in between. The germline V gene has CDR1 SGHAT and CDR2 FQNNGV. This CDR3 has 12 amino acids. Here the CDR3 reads CASSLQETEAFF. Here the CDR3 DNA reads TGTGCCAGCAGCTTACAGGAGACTGAAGCTTTCTTT.

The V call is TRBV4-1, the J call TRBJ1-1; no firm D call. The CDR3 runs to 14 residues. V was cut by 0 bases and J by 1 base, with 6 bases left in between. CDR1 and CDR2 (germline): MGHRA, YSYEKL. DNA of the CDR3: TGCGCCAGCAGCCAAGACCGCCAGAACACTGAAGCTTTCTTT. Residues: CASSQDRQNTEAFF.